These 26 T cell receptor beta chains were all obtained from the same sample, sequenced in a study of control samples from healthy donors and cancer patients. Some clones are missing from TCRdb's copy, which holds only in-frame ones; the method was immunoSEQ multiplex PCR. The data show some 95,000 clones, 70% to 80% seen once. Specimen: blood. These TCRs come from a woman younger than 45 in good health.

The gene calls are TRBV19 and TRBJ2-3; 12 bases match TRBD2. The J segment lost 5 bases and the V segment lost 3 bases, leaving 15 bases of the junction unmatched. The CDR3 sequence is 19 residues long. Germline lookup yields CDR1 LNHDA and CDR2 SQIVND (reference sequence). The DNA of the CDR3 is TGTGCCAGTAGTATTGGGTTCCCGTCTAGCGGGGGGGCAGGAGATACGCAGTATTTT. Encoded protein: CASSIGFPSSGGAGDTQYF.

V usage is TRBV3-1 (or the pseudogene TRBV3-2) and J usage is TRBJ2-7, with D unresolved. Trimming took off 1 base at V and 6 bases at J, with 4 bases between the two ends. The CDR3 contains 11 residues. CDR1 is LGHDT and CDR2 is YNNKEL in the germline V gene (reference sequence). As DNA, the CDR3 is TGTGCCAGCAGCCAAGGTCTCGAGCAGTACTTC. It yields the protein CASSQGLEQYF.

The V gene is TRBV19, the J gene TRBJ1-5; perhaps TRBD1 as D (6 bases). CDR1 is LNHDA, CDR2 SQIVND, per germline (reference sequence). Trimming removed 1 base at V and 6 bases at J, with 10 bases between. The CDR3 consists of 14 residues. The CDR3 here is CASSIAGDGQPQHF. The CDR3 DNA is TGTGCCAGTAGTATAGCAGGGGATGGTCAGCCCCAGCATTTT.

This chain joins TRBV4-1 and TRBJ1-3, with D perhaps TRBD1 (6 bases). Trimming left V 4 bases short and J 2 bases short, with 12 bases between. The length of the CDR3 is 15 residues. Germline V gives CDR1 MGHRA, CDR2 YSYEKL. CDR3 DNA sequence: TGCGCCAGCAGCCTTTACAGGGCGGCTGGAAACACCATATATTTT. Amino acid sequence: CASSLYRAAGNTIYF.

The CDR3 is CASSLVGTDTQYF. The CDR3 region has the DNA TGTGCCAGCAGCTTGGTAGGCACAGATACGCAGTATTTT. The V and J genes are TRBV5-6 and TRBJ2-3; D remains ambiguous. CDR3 size: 13 residues. The germline gives CDR1 SGHDT, CDR2 YYEEEE. With 0 bases removed from V and 1 base from J, the gap between germline ends came to 3 bases.

Comment on this clone: Compared with germline, one end of the junction differs, possibly owing to a read error. The chain has TRBV18 and TRBJ1-3; weak D call: TRBD1 (6 bases). The CDR3 length is 15 residues. Germline CDR1 KGHSH, CDR2 LQKENI. The CDR3 DNA sequence: TGTGTCAGCTCAACTCAGGGGTTTTCTGGAAACACCATATATTTT. This gives the protein CVSSTQGFSGNTIYF. Complete variable domain (other parts from reference TRBV18 and TRBJ1-3): NAGVMQNPRHLVRRRGQEARLRCSPMKGHSHVYWYRQLPEEGLKFMVYLQKENIIDESGMPKERFSAEFPKEGPSILRIQQVVRGDSAAYFCVSSTQGFSGNTIYFGEGSWLTVV.

V usage is TRBV5-6 and J usage is TRBJ1-2; tentative D call: TRBD1 (5 bases). The CDR3 loop spans 13 amino acids. V was shortened by 3 bases and J by 8 bases, with 14 bases between the two germline ends. Germline-derived CDR1 and CDR2 are SGHDT and YYEEEE. CDR3: CASSSSGGRGYTF. CDR3 DNA: TGTGCCAGCAGCTCGAGCGGGGGACGAGGCTACACCTTC.

This clone was observed a single time. This chain uses TRBV5-1 with TRBJ1-2, with 9 nucleotides matching TRBD1. From germline, CDR1 is SGHRS and CDR2 YFSETQ. J gave up 4 bases and V 0 bases, and 4 bases lay outside the gene matches. The CDR3 is 15 residues long. CDR3 loop: CASSLEQGAGYGYTF. The CDR3, as DNA: TGCGCCAGCAGCTTGGAACAGGGGGCGGGCTATGGCTACACCTTC.

The V gene is TRBV6-6, the J gene TRBJ2-3; D gene unclear. The CDR3 runs 13 residues. Germline V lookup: CDR1 MNHNY, CDR2 SVGAGI (reference sequence). V dropped 6 bases and J dropped 0 bases, with 7 bases sitting between them. This chain's CDR3 is CASRRPSTDTQYF. The CDR3 coding sequence is TGTGCCAGCAGGAGACCGAGCACAGATACGCAGTATTTT.

This chain connects TRBV5-6 to TRBJ1-5; maybe TRBD1 (5 bases). V shed 1 base and J shed 4 bases, with 12 bases lying between them. In germline, CDR1 is SGHDT, CDR2 YYEEEE. This CDR3 has 15 residues. CDR3 sequence reads: CASSLLGRENQPQHF. The CDR3 nucleotides read TGTGCCAGCAGCTTGTTGGGACGGGAAAATCAGCCCCAGCATTTT.

The CDR3 loop is CASSQEWRVSPDTQYF. CDR3 bases: TGTGCCAGCAGCCAAGAGTGGCGGGTGAGCCCAGATACGCAGTATTTT. The chain links TRBV4-2 to TRBJ2-3; a weak D match, TRBD2 (5 bases). CDR3 size: 16 residues. V was clipped by 0 bases and J by 4 bases, with 14 bases between them. Looked up from germline, CDR1 is LGHNA and CDR2 is YNFKEQ.

V is TRBV6-1 and J is TRBJ2-5; TRBD2 aligns across 7 bases. The CDR3 consists of 15 residues. Germline lookup yields CDR1 MNHNS and CDR2 SASEGT. V shed 2 bases, J shed 5 bases, and the junction held 8 bases outside the gene matches. CDR3 DNA sequence: TGTGCCAGCAGTGAATGGGCGGGGGAGGGTGAGACCCAGTACTTC. Its translation: CASSEWAGEGETQYF.

This clone turned up a few times. V usage is TRBV19 and J usage is TRBJ1-2; tentative D call: TRBD1 (5 bases). V was clipped by 6 bases and J by 1 base, with 9 bases between them. Germline V CDR1 and CDR2: LNHDA, SQIVND (reference sequence). The CDR3 spans 13 residues. DNA for the CDR3: TGTGCCAGTAGCGGGGCCAGTAACTATGGCTACACCTTC. Its protein is CASSGASNYGYTF. Variable domain in full (rest from reference TRBV19 and TRBJ1-2): DGGITQSPKYLFRKEGQNVTLSCEQNLNHDAMYWYRQDPGQGLRLIYYSQIVNDFQKGDIAEGYSVSREKKESFPLTVTSAQKNPTAFYLCASSGASNYGYTFGSGTRLTVV.

This chain joins TRBV14 and TRBJ1-1, with D unresolved. The CDR3 is 13 amino acids. Trimming cost V 1 base and J 2 bases, with 5 bases left between them. In germline, CDR1 is SGHDN, CDR2 FVKESK. In DNA form, the CDR3 reads TGTGCCAGCAGCCAAGGGAAAAACACTGAAGCTTTCTTT. Protein product: CASSQGKNTEAFF.

J is TRBJ2-3 and V is TRBV13; the D is unclear. Trimming took off 6 bases at V and 0 bases at J, with 16 bases between the two ends. The CDR3 spans 16 residues. Per germline, CDR1 PRHDT and CDR2 FYEKMQ (reference sequence). The CDR3, as DNA: TGTGCCAGCAGTTCTCCACCGTTAGCTAGCACAGATACGCAGTATTTT. It encodes CASSSPPLASTDTQYF.

This chain uses TRBV6-1 with TRBJ1-1; no clear D gene. CDR1 is MNHNS, CDR2 SASEGT, per germline. The CDR3 is 12 residues long. V dropped 2 bases and J dropped 2 bases, with 3 bases sitting between them. The CDR3 reads CASSERNTEAFF. The CDR3 nucleotides read TGTGCCAGCAGTGAACGAAACACTGAAGCTTTCTTT.

The chain carries TRBV3-1 (or the pseudogene TRBV3-2) and TRBJ1-2, with no clear D. CDR3 length: 12 amino acids. V was trimmed by 1 base and J by 6 bases, leaving 6 bases between them. The germline CDR1 and CDR2 sequences are LGHDT and YNNKEL (reference sequence). For the CDR3, the DNA is TGTGCCAGCAGCCAAGGAGGCAATGGCTACACCTTC. This encodes CASSQGGNGYTF.

The chain recombines TRBV19 with TRBJ1-1; D gene ambiguous. V was pared by 3 bases and J by 1 base, with 6 bases between. This CDR3 comprises 13 residues. Germline V gene data show CDR1 as LNHDA and CDR2 as SQIVND (reference sequence). CDR3 bases: TGTGCCAGTAGTATCCGGGCGAACACTGAAGCTTTCTTT. It yields the protein CASSIRANTEAFF.

V and J are TRBV19 and TRBJ2-7; TRBD2 might be the D (6 bases). The germline gives CDR1 LNHDA, CDR2 SQIVND (reference sequence). The CDR3 extends over 11 amino acids. Trimming removed 8 bases from V and 6 bases from J, with 11 bases in between. CDR3 nucleotides: TGTGCCAGTGCCAGCGGGCGCGAGCAGTACTTC. This gives the protein CASASGREQYF.

The V gene is TRBV11-1, the J gene TRBJ2-5; D perhaps matches TRBD2 (5 bases). The V and J ends lost 2 bases and 1 base respectively, with 8 bases between them. CDR1 is SGHAT, CDR2 FQDESV, per germline (reference sequence). The CDR3 contains 14 residues. The CDR3 loop reads CASSLSGFQETQYF. In nucleotides, the CDR3 is TGTGCCAGCAGCTTATCGGGGTTCCAAGAGACCCAGTACTTC.

The rearrangement uses TRBV5-5 and TRBJ1-3; 10 bases map to TRBD1. Germline CDR1 is SGHKS and CDR2 is YYEKEE (reference sequence). CDR3 length equals 16 residues. The V and J ends lost 5 bases and 1 base, in that order; junction bases with no gene match: 6. CDR3 DNA: TGTGCCAGCAGAGCCGGGACAGGGGTATCTGGAAACACCATATATTTT. Translation: CASRAGTGVSGNTIYF.

Only a few counts were recorded for this clone. This chain connects TRBV12-5 to TRBJ1-5; a weak D match, TRBD1 (6 bases). CDR3 length equals 15 residues. V lost 1 base to trimming and J lost 7 bases, with 14 bases between them. The germline gives CDR1 LGHNT, CDR2 FRNRAP. CDR3 residues: CASGLDREEVQPQHF. CDR3 DNA sequence: TGTGCTAGTGGTTTGGACAGGGAGGAGGTGCAGCCCCAGCATTTT.

The chain joins TRBV11-2 to TRBJ2-3; a possible D gene is TRBD1 (6 bases). This CDR3 region has 16 residues. V lost 5 bases, J lost 5 bases, and 20 bases lay in between. The V gene's germline CDR1 is SGHAT and CDR2 FQNNGV. The CDR3: CASSVIRDTLKDTQYF. The CDR3 coding sequence is TGTGCCAGCAGCGTTATCCGGGACACATTAAAAGATACGCAGTATTTT.

The chain carries TRBV5-1 and TRBJ1-2; the D gene is possibly TRBD1 (6 bases). Looked up from germline, CDR1 is SGHRS and CDR2 is YFSETQ. The CDR3 length is 15 residues. V shed 4 bases and J shed 6 bases, with 19 bases lying between them. The CDR3 loop reads CASSLVGPGADGYTF. In DNA, the CDR3 is TGCGCCAGCAGCCTCGTGGGGCCAGGGGCGGATGGCTACACCTTC.

This chain joins TRBV19 and TRBJ1-1; D possibly corresponds to TRBD1 (6 bases). This CDR3 comprises 14 residues. The germline V gene encodes CDR1 LNHDA and CDR2 SQIVND (reference sequence). Trimming took 5 bases from V and 2 from J, leaving 12 bases between them. The CDR3 DNA follows: TGTGCCAGTAGTCAATGGGGGGCCAACACTGAAGCTTTCTTT. Translation gives CASSQWGANTEAFF.

The chain employs TRBV7-8 and TRBJ1-3; D is perhaps TRBD1 (6 bases). V gave up 2 bases and J gave up 0 bases, with 11 bases separating them. The CDR3 is 16 amino acids. The germline gives CDR1 SGHVS, CDR2 FQNEAQ. The CDR3 DNA sequence: TGTGCCAGCAGCTTATTAGGGGGGCTCTCTGGAAACACCATATATTTT. Protein: CASSLLGGLSGNTIYF.